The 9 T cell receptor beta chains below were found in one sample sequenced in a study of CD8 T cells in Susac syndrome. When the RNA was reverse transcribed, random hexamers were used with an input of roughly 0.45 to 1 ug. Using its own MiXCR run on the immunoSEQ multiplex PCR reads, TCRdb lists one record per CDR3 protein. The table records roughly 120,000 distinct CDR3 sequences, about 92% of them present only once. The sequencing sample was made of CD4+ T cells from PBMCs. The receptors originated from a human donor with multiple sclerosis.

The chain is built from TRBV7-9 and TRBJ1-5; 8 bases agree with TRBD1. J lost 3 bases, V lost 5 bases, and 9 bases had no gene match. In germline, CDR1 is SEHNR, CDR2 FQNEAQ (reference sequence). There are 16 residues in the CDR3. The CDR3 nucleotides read TGTGCCAGCAGCCTTTGGACAGGGAGAATCAATCAGCCCCAGCATTTT. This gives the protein CASSLWTGRINQPQHF.

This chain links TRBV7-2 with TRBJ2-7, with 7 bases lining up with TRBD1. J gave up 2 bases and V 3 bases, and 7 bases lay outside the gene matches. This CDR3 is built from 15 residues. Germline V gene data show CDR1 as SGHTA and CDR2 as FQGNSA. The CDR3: CASSFIQGPAYEQYF. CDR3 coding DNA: TGTGCCAGCAGCTTCATACAGGGGCCAGCCTACGAGCAGTACTTC.

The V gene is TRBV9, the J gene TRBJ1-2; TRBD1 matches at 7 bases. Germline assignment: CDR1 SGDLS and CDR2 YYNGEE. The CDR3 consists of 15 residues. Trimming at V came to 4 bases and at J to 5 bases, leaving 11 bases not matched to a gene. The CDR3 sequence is CASSPETGLGYGYTF. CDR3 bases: TGTGCCAGCAGCCCAGAGACAGGGTTGGGGTATGGCTACACCTTC.

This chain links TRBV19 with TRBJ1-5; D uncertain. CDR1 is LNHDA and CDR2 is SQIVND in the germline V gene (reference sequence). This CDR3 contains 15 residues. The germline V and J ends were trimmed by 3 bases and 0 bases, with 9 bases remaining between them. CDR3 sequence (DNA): TGTGCCAGTAGTATTGCGGTGAATAGCAATCAGCCCCAGCATTTT. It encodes CASSIAVNSNQPQHF.

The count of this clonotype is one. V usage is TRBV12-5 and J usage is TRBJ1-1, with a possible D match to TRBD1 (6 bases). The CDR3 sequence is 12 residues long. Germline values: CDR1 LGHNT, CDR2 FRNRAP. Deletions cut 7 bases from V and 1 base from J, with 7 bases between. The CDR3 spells CASAQGNTEAFF. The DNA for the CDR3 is TGTGCTAGTGCACAGGGGAACACTGAAGCTTTCTTT.

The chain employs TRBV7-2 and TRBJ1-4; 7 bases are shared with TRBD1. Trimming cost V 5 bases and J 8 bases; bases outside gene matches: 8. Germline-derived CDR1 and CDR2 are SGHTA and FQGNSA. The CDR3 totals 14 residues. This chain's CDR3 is CASSPGGTAEKLFF. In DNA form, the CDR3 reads TGTGCCAGCAGCCCCGGAGGGACAGCAGAAAAACTGTTTTTT. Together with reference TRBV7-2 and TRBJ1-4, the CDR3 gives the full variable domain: GAGVSQSPSNKVTEKGKDVELRCDPISGHTALYWYRQSLGQGLEFLIYFQGNSAPDKSGLPSDRFSAERTGGSVSTLTIQRTQQEDSAVYLCASSPGGTAEKLFFGSGTQLSVL.

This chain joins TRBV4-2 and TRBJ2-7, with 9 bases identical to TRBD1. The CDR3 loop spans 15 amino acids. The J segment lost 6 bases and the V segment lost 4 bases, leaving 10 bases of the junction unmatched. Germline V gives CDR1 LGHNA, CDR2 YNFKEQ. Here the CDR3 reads CASSLTGTGTPEQYF. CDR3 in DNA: TGTGCCAGCAGCCTTACCGGGACAGGGACCCCCGAGCAGTACTTC.

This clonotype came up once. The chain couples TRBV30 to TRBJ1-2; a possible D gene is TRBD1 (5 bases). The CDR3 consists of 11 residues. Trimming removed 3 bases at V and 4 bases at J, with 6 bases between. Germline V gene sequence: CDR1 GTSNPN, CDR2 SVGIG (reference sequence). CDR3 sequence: CAWRTAYGYTF. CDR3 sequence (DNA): TGTGCCTGGAGGACAGCCTATGGCTACACCTTC.

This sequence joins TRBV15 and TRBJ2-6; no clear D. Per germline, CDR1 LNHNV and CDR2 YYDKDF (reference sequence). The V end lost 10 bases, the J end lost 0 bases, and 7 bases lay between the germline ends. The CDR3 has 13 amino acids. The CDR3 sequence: CAIKTSGANVLTF. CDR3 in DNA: TGTGCCATCAAAACCTCTGGGGCCAACGTCCTGACTTTC.